These 19 T cell receptor beta chains came from one sample sequenced in a study of T cells in Graves' hyperthyroidism and ophthalmopathy. Amplified TCR beta CDR3 regions came from RNA transcripts. An initial round of RT-PCR targeting the TCR CDR3 relied on the HTBI primer set. TCRdb called the multiplex PCR reads again in MiXCR, with one record for every CDR3 protein. This sample carries roughly 500,000 distinct CDR3 sequences, less than 25% of them seen once, and the ten largest clones take approximately 49%. Sequencing was performed on blood. The receptors stem from a woman between 65 and 79 years old with Graves' ophthalmopathy.

This clonotype was recorded many times. This chain links TRBV7-2 with TRBJ2-1; D may be TRBD1 (6 bases). CDR1 is SGHTA, CDR2 FQGNSA, per germline. The V and J ends lost 4 bases and 8 bases respectively, with 18 bases between them. The length of the CDR3 is 15 residues. The CDR3 loop reads CASSSQGYLRDEQFF. The CDR3, as DNA: TGTGCCAGCAGCTCACAGGGTTATCTTAGGGATGAGCAGTTCTTC.

CDR3 residues: CASVQYTEAFF. The CDR3 bases are TGTGCCAGCGTTCAGTACACTGAAGCTTTCTTT. The chain recombines TRBV7-4 with TRBJ1-1, with D hard to call. CDR3 length equals 11 residues. V was pared by 8 bases and J by 3 bases, with 7 bases between. Germline V CDR1 and CDR2: SGHVT, SQSDAQ.

This clonotype has a single count. This sequence joins TRBV6-5 and TRBJ2-2, with 7 bases identical to TRBD1. V lost 6 bases to trimming and J lost 4 bases; unmatched junction nucleotides: 5. Germline V gene lookup returns CDR1 MNHEY and CDR2 SVGAGI. The length of the CDR3 is 14 residues. CDR3 residues: CASRTRDSTGELFF. CDR3 DNA: TGTGCCAGCAGGACTCGGGACAGCACCGGGGAGCTGTTTTTT.

This clonotype was recorded a few times. This chain links TRBV19 with TRBJ1-2, with D perhaps TRBD1 (6 bases). V was trimmed by 5 bases and J by 8 bases, leaving 12 bases between them. This CDR3 contains 12 residues. The V gene's germline CDR1 is LNHDA and CDR2 SQIVND (reference sequence). The CDR3 bases are TGTGCCAGTAGTCAATACAGGGACGGCTACACCTTC. The encoded protein is CASSQYRDGYTF. Combining the CDR3 with reference TRBV19 and TRBJ1-2 gives the whole variable domain DGGITQSPKYLFRKEGQNVTLSCEQNLNHDAMYWYRQDPGQGLRLIYYSQIVNDFQKGDIAEGYSVSREKKESFPLTVTSAQKNPTAFYLCASSQYRDGYTFGSGTRLTVV.

The V gene is TRBV27, the J gene TRBJ2-7; perhaps TRBD2 as D (5 bases). Trimming removed 9 bases at V and 3 bases at J, with 18 bases between. Germline V gene data show CDR1 as MNHEY and CDR2 as SMNVEV (reference sequence). The CDR3 totals 14 residues. CDR3 sequence: CASKPLGLNYEQYF. CDR3 in DNA: TGTGCCAGTAAACCTTTAGGACTGAACTACGAGCAGTACTTC.

This clonotype has a count of ten or more. This chain uses TRBV3-1 with TRBJ1-1, with D possibly TRBD1 on 5 matching bases. V shed 0 bases and J shed 0 bases, with 8 bases lying between them. CDR3 size: 15 residues. Looked up from germline, CDR1 is LGHDT and CDR2 is YNNKEL (reference sequence). The CDR3 spells CASSQDRGVNTEAFF. DNA for the CDR3: TGTGCCAGCAGCCAAGATAGAGGGGTGAACACTGAAGCTTTCTTT.

The chain uses TRBV19 and TRBJ1-2; D is possibly TRBD1 (5 bases). The CDR3 extends over 13 amino acids. Trimming left V 5 bases short and J 7 bases short, with 14 bases between. Germline loops: CDR1 LNHDA, CDR2 SQIVND (reference sequence). The CDR3 DNA is TGTGCCAGTAGTCACGACAGTGGGCTTGGCTACACCTTC. Translating it yields CASSHDSGLGYTF.

This clonotype came up many times. The chain recombines TRBV7-3 with TRBJ2-1; 9 bases agree with TRBD2. The length of the CDR3 is 16 residues. Germline loops: CDR1 SGHTA, CDR2 FQGTGA. Germline trimming cut 3 bases from V and 5 bases from J; bases unmatched to any gene: 8. The CDR3 loop reads CASSFTAGLANNEQFF. CDR3 DNA sequence: TGTGCCAGCAGCTTTACCGCGGGACTAGCCAACAATGAGCAGTTCTTC.

This clonotype turned up a few times. The chain couples TRBV12-5 to TRBJ1-1; D gene uncertain. V shed 2 bases and J shed 4 bases, with 17 bases lying between them. Germline CDR1 reads LGHNT; CDR2 reads FRNRAP. The CDR3 runs to 16 residues. The CDR3 sequence: CASGLLFRLASTEAFF. The DNA for the CDR3 is TGTGCTAGTGGTTTGCTTTTCAGATTGGCTAGCACTGAAGCTTTCTTT.

The chain uses TRBV15 and TRBJ1-1, with 7 bases lining up with TRBD1. Germline V lookup: CDR1 LNHNV, CDR2 YYDKDF (reference sequence). The CDR3 runs to 12 residues. V trimming: 5 bases; J trimming: 6 bases; junction bases outside the gene matches: 3. CDR3 DNA: TGTGCCACCAGCCGGGACAGATCTGAAGCTTTCTTT. Translation: CATSRDRSEAFF.

This clonotype was seen at least ten times. The rearrangement uses TRBV12-3 or TRBV12-4 and TRBJ2-1; D tentatively reads TRBD1 or TRBD2 (5 bases each). V lost 6 bases and J 4 bases, leaving 16 bases between the germline ends. This CDR3 comprises 15 residues. The CDR3 protein is CASSLTEGTYNEQFF. The CDR3 nucleotides read TGTGCCAGCAGCCTGACAGAGGGAACGTACAATGAGCAGTTCTTC.

V usage is TRBV6-1 and J usage is TRBJ1-2; 7 bases match TRBD1. The trim removed 6 bases at V and 4 bases at J, leaving 11 bases unmatched. CDR1 MNHNS and CDR2 SASEGT come from the germline V gene. The CDR3 spans 15 residues. For the CDR3, the DNA is TGTGCCAGCAGGAACAGGGGAGGGGGCTTCTATGGCTACACCTTC. This gives the protein CASRNRGGGFYGYTF.

This clonotype has just a few counts. V and J are TRBV5-1 and TRBJ1-6; maybe TRBD1 (5 bases). This CDR3 region has 14 residues. Per germline, CDR1 SGHRS and CDR2 YFSETQ. Trimming cost V 5 bases and J 10 bases, with 16 bases left between them. For the CDR3, the DNA is TGCGCCAGCAGTACCGGGACCGACGGGTCACCCCTCCACTTT. Protein sequence: CASSTGTDGSPLHF.

This clonotype was recorded a few times. The chain links TRBV19 to TRBJ2-2; no firm D call. CDR1 LNHDA and CDR2 SQIVND come from the germline V gene (reference sequence). The CDR3 contains 13 residues. The germline V and J ends were trimmed by 3 bases and 9 bases, with 11 bases remaining between them. The CDR3, as DNA: TGTGCCAGTAGTATGGGGATTAGACGGGAGCTGTTTTTT. This codes for CASSMGIRRELFF.

Many counts were recorded for this clonotype. The gene calls are TRBV11-2 and TRBJ2-1; the match to TRBD2 covers 7 bases. The CDR3 loop spans 15 amino acids. V gave up 1 base and J gave up 6 bases; unmatched junction bases: 6. Germline CDR1 SGHAT, CDR2 FQNNGV. DNA of the CDR3: TGTGCCAGCAGCTTAGTTTCCGGGAGGTCCAATGAGCAGTTCTTC. Protein sequence: CASSLVSGRSNEQFF.

This sequence joins TRBV5-1 and TRBJ1-1, with D possibly being TRBD1 (6 bases). The V end lost 3 bases, the J end lost 5 bases, and 11 bases lay between the germline ends. From germline, CDR1 is SGHRS and CDR2 YFSETQ. The CDR3 consists of 13 residues. CDR3 sequence reads: CASSSTGITEAFF. DNA for the CDR3: TGCGCCAGCAGCTCTACAGGGATAACTGAAGCTTTCTTT.

This clonotype occurred many times. The chain employs TRBV2 and TRBJ2-7; D unresolved. The CDR3 consists of 13 residues. From germline, CDR1 is SNHLY and CDR2 FYNNEI. The germline V and J ends were trimmed by 7 bases and 4 bases, with 14 bases remaining between them. CDR3 residues: CASTAHYSYEQYF. Here the CDR3 DNA reads TGTGCCAGCACGGCCCATTACTCATACGAGCAGTACTTC.

This clonotype was seen a few times. This chain links TRBV7-3 with TRBJ2-1; 7 nucleotides line up with TRBD1. Trimming cost V 5 bases and J 5 bases; bases outside gene matches: 6. The germline V gene encodes CDR1 SGHTA and CDR2 FQGTGA. The CDR3 runs 14 residues. The CDR3 nucleotides read TGTGCCAGCAGCCCCGGGACAGCTCACAATGAGCAGTTCTTC. Its protein product is CASSPGTAHNEQFF.

This clonotype appeared a few times. This chain links TRBV3-1 with TRBJ2-3; possibly TRBD2 for D (5 bases). This CDR3 region has 12 residues. CDR1 is LGHDT, CDR2 YNNKEL, per germline (reference sequence). V gave up 4 bases and J gave up 8 bases, with 10 bases separating them. Written as DNA, the CDR3 is TGTGCCAGCAGCCTAAGGGAGCTTACGCAGTATTTT. Protein product: CASSLRELTQYF.